A selection of T cell receptor beta chains follows, all from one sample in a study of T cell responses to AZD1222 COVID-19 vaccine. Assay used: immunoSEQ multiplex PCR; TCRdb lists only in-frame clones, some missing. The repertoire holds nearly 90,000 clones, with 85% to 90% as singletons. Sequences were derived from peripheral blood, sampled on day 0 of MenACWY control vaccination. The receptors here all came from an adult in good health. Both conserved end residues are part of each CDR3. A D gene is named only where the DNA matches it firmly. The size field is filled for only some rows; it gives once, few, many or a size class.

clone_size: few
v_call: TRBV6-5
j_call: TRBJ2-7
d_call: NA
cdr3_nt: TGTGCCAGCTCAGGGCAGGGTCGAGGCGAGCAGTACTTC
cdr3_aa: CASSGQGRGEQYF

clone_size: NA
v_call: TRBV6-2/TRBV6-3
j_call: TRBJ2-3
d_call: NA
cdr3_nt: TGTGCCAGCAGTGGAAGGGAGACTCACACAGATACGCAGTATTTT
cdr3_aa: CASSGRETHTDTQYF

clone_size: NA
v_call: TRBV14
j_call: TRBJ2-1
d_call: NA
cdr3_nt: TGTGCCAGCAGTAGGGGCCCCCTTAACAATGAGCAGTTCTTC
cdr3_aa: CASSRGPLNNEQFF

clone_size: NA
v_call: TRBV4-2
j_call: TRBJ1-4
d_call: TRBD1
cdr3_nt: TGTGCCAGCAGCCAAGATGCAGGGGGCTCGGGGGAAAAACTGTTTTTT
cdr3_aa: CASSQDAGGSGEKLFF

clone_size: NA
v_call: TRBV4-3
j_call: TRBJ2-2
d_call: TRBD1
cdr3_nt: TGCGCCAGCAGCCAAGACCCCGACAGGGGGCGGTACACCGGGGAGCTGTTTTTT
cdr3_aa: CASSQDPDRGRYTGELFF

clone_size: NA
v_call: TRBV29-1
j_call: TRBJ2-5
d_call: TRBD2
cdr3_nt: TGCAGCGTTGTGGGCGGGGGACAAGAGACCCAGTACTTC
cdr3_aa: CSVVGGGQETQYF

clone_size: NA
v_call: TRBV6-5
j_call: TRBJ2-3
d_call: TRBD1
cdr3_nt: TGTGCCAGCATTCGACAGGGGGGGACAGATACGCAGTATTTT
cdr3_aa: CASIRQGGTDTQYF

clone_size: few
v_call: TRBV6-4
j_call: TRBJ2-1
d_call: NA
cdr3_nt: TGTGCCAGCAGTGCTGGGGGCGCCGGAAGTAATGAGCAGTTCTTC
cdr3_aa: CASSAGGAGSNEQFF

clone_size: NA
v_call: TRBV4-2
j_call: TRBJ2-4
d_call: NA
cdr3_nt: TGTGCCAGCAGCCAAGATGCGTGGGCTTTAGCCAAAAACATTCAGTACTTC
cdr3_aa: CASSQDAWALAKNIQYF

clone_size: NA
v_call: TRBV19
j_call: TRBJ1-6
d_call: TRBD1
cdr3_nt: TGTGCCAGTAGTATTGCCGGGACAGGCCCCCCCACCCTCCACTTT
cdr3_aa: CASSIAGTGPPTLHF

clone_size: once
v_call: TRBV18
j_call: TRBJ1-1
d_call: TRBD1
cdr3_nt: TGTGCCAGCTCACCGGGACAGAGAGAGAACACTGAAGCTTTCTTT
cdr3_aa: CASSPGQRENTEAFF

clone_size: NA
v_call: TRBV6-5
j_call: TRBJ2-2
d_call: TRBD1
cdr3_nt: TGTGCCACCGAAAACAGGGGAGCGAACACCGGGGAGCTGTTTTTT
cdr3_aa: CATENRGANTGELFF

clone_size: few
v_call: TRBV6-5
j_call: TRBJ2-4
d_call: TRBD2
cdr3_nt: TGTGCCAGCAGTTTAGCGGGAGCCAAAAACATTCAGTACTTC
cdr3_aa: CASSLAGAKNIQYF

clone_size: NA
v_call: TRBV28
j_call: TRBJ2-7
d_call: NA
cdr3_nt: TGTGCCAGCAGCTTAGGGGGTACCACCTACGAGCAGTACTTC
cdr3_aa: CASSLGGTTYEQYF

clone_size: NA
v_call: TRBV7-2
j_call: TRBJ1-1
d_call: NA
cdr3_nt: TGTGCCAGCAGCGAAACGGGGAACACTGAAGCTTTCTTT
cdr3_aa: CASSETGNTEAFF

clone_size: NA
v_call: TRBV29-1
j_call: TRBJ2-5
d_call: NA
cdr3_nt: TGCAGCGTTGGACGGCAAGAGGGGGAGACCCAGTACTTC
cdr3_aa: CSVGRQEGETQYF

clone_size: NA
v_call: TRBV11-2
j_call: TRBJ2-5
d_call: TRBD1
cdr3_nt: TGTGCCAGCAGCCTTGGGACAGTCCAAGAGACCCAGTACTTC
cdr3_aa: CASSLGTVQETQYF

clone_size: NA
v_call: TRBV28
j_call: TRBJ2-7
d_call: NA
cdr3_nt: TGTGCCAGCACGGGATTTCCCTTAGGCGAGCAGTACTTC
cdr3_aa: CASTGFPLGEQYF

clone_size: NA
v_call: TRBV3-1/TRBV3-2
j_call: TRBJ2-7
d_call: TRBD1
cdr3_nt: TGTGCCAGCAGCCAAGCGAGGACAGGGCTGACCTACGAGCAGTACTTC
cdr3_aa: CASSQARTGLTYEQYF

clone_size: NA
v_call: TRBV5-1
j_call: TRBJ1-4
d_call: TRBD1
cdr3_nt: TGCGCCAGCAGCGCACCGGGACAGGCTAATGAAAAACTGTTTTTT
cdr3_aa: CASSAPGQANEKLFF

clone_size: NA
v_call: TRBV19
j_call: TRBJ1-4
d_call: NA
cdr3_nt: TGTGCCAGTACTATTAGCAGGGGCGAAAAACTGTTTTTT
cdr3_aa: CASTISRGEKLFF

clone_size: NA
v_call: TRBV20-1
j_call: TRBJ1-2
d_call: NA
cdr3_nt: TGCAGTGCGGGACTGACCGATGGCTACACCTTC
cdr3_aa: CSAGLTDGYTF

clone_size: once
v_call: TRBV29-1
j_call: TRBJ1-3
d_call: NA
cdr3_nt: TGCAGCGTTGAGGCAGGGACAGGAAACACCATATATTTT
cdr3_aa: CSVEAGTGNTIYF

clone_size: once
v_call: TRBV30
j_call: TRBJ1-5
d_call: TRBD1
cdr3_nt: TGTGCCTGGGGTACAGGGGGCTGGCTTCAGCCCCAGCATTTT
cdr3_aa: CAWGTGGWLQPQHF

clone_size: NA
v_call: TRBV3-1/TRBV3-2
j_call: TRBJ2-2
d_call: NA
cdr3_nt: TGTGCCAGCAGCCAAGACCCAGGGGGAGGTACGAACACCGGGGAGCTGTTTTTT
cdr3_aa: CASSQDPGGGTNTGELFF

clone_size: NA
v_call: TRBV5-4
j_call: TRBJ1-2
d_call: NA
cdr3_nt: TGTGCCAGCAGCTTGTGGGCCCTTAGGACCGATGGCTACACCTTC
cdr3_aa: CASSLWALRTDGYTF

clone_size: NA
v_call: TRBV19
j_call: TRBJ1-2
d_call: NA
cdr3_nt: TGTGCCAGTAGTTTAGTTGGAGAGGGTGAGATCACCTTC
cdr3_aa: CASSLVGEGEITF

clone_size: few
v_call: TRBV18
j_call: TRBJ2-5
d_call: TRBD2
cdr3_nt: TGTGCCAGCTCACCAGTGGCTAGCGGGGGCCAAGAGACCCAGTACTTC
cdr3_aa: CASSPVASGGQETQYF

clone_size: NA
v_call: TRBV28
j_call: TRBJ2-7
d_call: TRBD1
cdr3_nt: TGTGCCAGCAGTACAGGGGTCAGGGCTAACATCGACGAGCAGTACTTC
cdr3_aa: CASSTGVRANIDEQYF

clone_size: NA
v_call: TRBV2
j_call: TRBJ1-4
d_call: TRBD1
cdr3_nt: TGTGCCAGCAGTGGGGACAGAGTTAATGAAAAACTGTTTTTT
cdr3_aa: CASSGDRVNEKLFF

clone_size: NA
v_call: TRBV28
j_call: TRBJ1-3
d_call: NA
cdr3_nt: TGTGCCACCGACCCATCGAGAGGGGTTAGAAACACCATATATTTT
cdr3_aa: CATDPSRGVRNTIYF

clone_size: NA
v_call: TRBV11-3
j_call: TRBJ1-1
d_call: TRBD1
cdr3_nt: TGTGCCAGCAGCTTATACGGGACAGGGGAAACTGAAGCTTTCTTT
cdr3_aa: CASSLYGTGETEAFF

clone_size: NA
v_call: TRBV3-1/TRBV3-2
j_call: TRBJ1-3
d_call: NA
cdr3_nt: TGTGCCAGCAGCCAAGACACCTCGGCTGGAAACACCATATATTTT
cdr3_aa: CASSQDTSAGNTIYF

clone_size: NA
v_call: TRBV5-8
j_call: TRBJ1-5
d_call: TRBD1
cdr3_nt: TGTGCCAGCAGCTTGTCAGGGGGGGGCAATCAGCCCCAGCATTTT
cdr3_aa: CASSLSGGGNQPQHF

clone_size: few
v_call: TRBV4-3
j_call: TRBJ1-3
d_call: NA
cdr3_nt: TGCGCCAGCAGCCAAGAGGCAGGTGGAAACACCATATATTTT
cdr3_aa: CASSQEAGGNTIYF

clone_size: NA
v_call: TRBV7-2
j_call: TRBJ2-7
d_call: TRBD2
cdr3_nt: TGTGCCAGCAGCCCAGGACCGGCTAGCGGGGGCTACGAGCAGTACTTC
cdr3_aa: CASSPGPASGGYEQYF

clone_size: NA
v_call: TRBV5-1
j_call: TRBJ1-1
d_call: NA
cdr3_nt: TGCGCCAGCAGTTTTTTCAGGGTGTCTGAAGCTTTCTTT
cdr3_aa: CASSFFRVSEAFF

clone_size: NA
v_call: TRBV7-2
j_call: TRBJ1-3
d_call: NA
cdr3_nt: TGTGCCAGCAGCTTAGCCGGGTTTGGAAACACCATATATTTT
cdr3_aa: CASSLAGFGNTIYF

clone_size: once
v_call: TRBV5-6
j_call: TRBJ1-5
d_call: NA
cdr3_nt: TGTGCCAGCAGCTTATCGCCCAGGGCAAATCAGCCCCAGCATTTT
cdr3_aa: CASSLSPRANQPQHF

clone_size: once
v_call: TRBV18
j_call: TRBJ1-5
d_call: TRBD1
cdr3_nt: TGTGCCAGCTCACCGAGACAGGACAGGACCCAGCATTTT
cdr3_aa: CASSPRQDRTQHF

clone_size: NA
v_call: TRBV30
j_call: TRBJ2-3
d_call: NA
cdr3_nt: TGTGCCTGGAGTGGCGTGTTTAGTGCAGATACGCAGTATTTT
cdr3_aa: CAWSGVFSADTQYF

clone_size: once
v_call: TRBV28
j_call: TRBJ1-5
d_call: TRBD1
cdr3_nt: TGTGCCAGCAGTTTGACAGGGAGCAATCAGCCCCAGCATTTT
cdr3_aa: CASSLTGSNQPQHF

clone_size: NA
v_call: TRBV3-1/TRBV3-2
j_call: TRBJ1-4
d_call: NA
cdr3_nt: TGTGCCAGCAGCCAACGGACCATCGGGGGTGAAAAACTGTTTTTT
cdr3_aa: CASSQRTIGGEKLFF

clone_size: NA
v_call: TRBV6-1
j_call: TRBJ1-3
d_call: NA
cdr3_nt: TGTGCCAGCAGTGATTCGGGGTTGGTCTCTGGAAACACCATATATTTT
cdr3_aa: CASSDSGLVSGNTIYF

clone_size: once
v_call: TRBV25-1
j_call: TRBJ1-4
d_call: NA
cdr3_nt: TGTGCCAGCAGTGAAGCCGGGGGACTGCGGGAAAAACTGTTTTTT
cdr3_aa: CASSEAGGLREKLFF

clone_size: NA
v_call: TRBV3-1/TRBV3-2
j_call: TRBJ2-2
d_call: TRBD2
cdr3_nt: TGTGCCAGCAGCCAAGATCCTAGCGGGGAATATTTCACCGGGGAGCTGTTTTTT
cdr3_aa: CASSQDPSGEYFTGELFF

clone_size: NA
v_call: TRBV4-3
j_call: TRBJ1-2
d_call: NA
cdr3_nt: TGCGCCAGCAGCCAAGAAAGGGGTGATGGCTACACCTTC
cdr3_aa: CASSQERGDGYTF

clone_size: NA
v_call: TRBV7-2
j_call: TRBJ2-6
d_call: TRBD1
cdr3_nt: TGTGCCAGCAGCATGTGGGACAGGGGGACCCCTGGGGCCAACGTCCTGACTTTC
cdr3_aa: CASSMWDRGTPGANVLTF

clone_size: NA
v_call: TRBV4-3
j_call: TRBJ1-2
d_call: NA
cdr3_nt: TGCGCCAGCAGCCAATATACCGGGACCAACTATGGCTACACCTTC
cdr3_aa: CASSQYTGTNYGYTF

clone_size: NA
v_call: TRBV6-5
j_call: TRBJ1-2
d_call: NA
cdr3_nt: TGTGCCAGCAGCCCCAGATCCAACTATGGCTACACCTTC
cdr3_aa: CASSPRSNYGYTF

clone_size: NA
v_call: TRBV4-2
j_call: TRBJ2-7
d_call: NA
cdr3_nt: TGTGCCAGCAGCCAAGTGCGGGGCTACGAGCAGTACTTC
cdr3_aa: CASSQVRGYEQYF

clone_size: NA
v_call: TRBV9
j_call: TRBJ1-3
d_call: NA
cdr3_nt: TGTGCCAGCAGCGTAGGTGGAAACACCATATATTTT
cdr3_aa: CASSVGGNTIYF

clone_size: NA
v_call: TRBV24-1
j_call: TRBJ2-1
d_call: NA
cdr3_nt: TGTGCCACCAGTGCCGCCCGGGTCTTGGGCAATGAGCAGTTCTTC
cdr3_aa: CATSAARVLGNEQFF

clone_size: NA
v_call: TRBV3-1/TRBV3-2
j_call: TRBJ2-3
d_call: NA
cdr3_nt: TGTGCCAGCAATTTGGGTAGCACAGATACGCAGTATTTT
cdr3_aa: CASNLGSTDTQYF

clone_size: NA
v_call: TRBV20-1
j_call: TRBJ1-2
d_call: NA
cdr3_nt: TGCAGTGCCGAACACTACTATGGCTACACCTTC
cdr3_aa: CSAEHYYGYTF

clone_size: NA
v_call: TRBV6-2/TRBV6-3
j_call: TRBJ1-1
d_call: NA
cdr3_nt: TGTGCCAGCAGTTACGCTCCCTCTTACACTGAAGCTTTCTTT
cdr3_aa: CASSYAPSYTEAFF

clone_size: NA
v_call: TRBV2
j_call: TRBJ2-2
d_call: NA
cdr3_nt: TGTGCCAGCCGTGGTGGGACCCGGGACATCAAAACCGGGGAGCTGTTTTTT
cdr3_aa: CASRGGTRDIKTGELFF

clone_size: once
v_call: TRBV28
j_call: TRBJ1-1
d_call: TRBD1
cdr3_nt: TGTGCCAGCAGTTTGCCGGACAGGAGGAACACTGAAGCTTTCTTT
cdr3_aa: CASSLPDRRNTEAFF

clone_size: NA
v_call: TRBV3-1/TRBV3-2
j_call: TRBJ1-4
d_call: NA
cdr3_nt: TGTGCCAGCAGCCAAGATTCAAACTGGGGTCAGGATGAAAAACTGTTTTTT
cdr3_aa: CASSQDSNWGQDEKLFF